The sequence of this T cell receptor (beta chain) was determined in a study of T cell repertoires in cytomegalovirus infection. The CDR3 is 15 amino acids. Trimming took 6 bases from V and 2 from J; bases not matched to a gene: 7. In germline, CDR1 is SEHNR, CDR2 FQNEAQ (reference sequence). Findings of the study overall: Within the response measured ex vivo, HLA-C-restricted CMV-specific TCR beta clonotypes were dominant.

Notes on this clonotype: Its antigen is unknown.

Using its own MiXCR run on the reads, TCRdb lists one record per CDR3 protein. The sample comprises a few hundred thousand distinct CDR3 sequences, over 15% of which are singletons, and around half rests with the top ten. The source of this sequence is a human donor in good health (CMV status not recorded). Some clones in this sample may be carry-over from other donors' samples. The chain employs TRBV7-9 and TRBJ2-1; 7 nucleotides align to TRBD1. Sequenced sample: CD8+ T cells from PBMCs. In DNA, the CDR3 is TGTGCCAGCAGACCGGACAGGCCCACCTACAATGAGCAGTTCTTC. Translation: CASRPDRPTYNEQFF.